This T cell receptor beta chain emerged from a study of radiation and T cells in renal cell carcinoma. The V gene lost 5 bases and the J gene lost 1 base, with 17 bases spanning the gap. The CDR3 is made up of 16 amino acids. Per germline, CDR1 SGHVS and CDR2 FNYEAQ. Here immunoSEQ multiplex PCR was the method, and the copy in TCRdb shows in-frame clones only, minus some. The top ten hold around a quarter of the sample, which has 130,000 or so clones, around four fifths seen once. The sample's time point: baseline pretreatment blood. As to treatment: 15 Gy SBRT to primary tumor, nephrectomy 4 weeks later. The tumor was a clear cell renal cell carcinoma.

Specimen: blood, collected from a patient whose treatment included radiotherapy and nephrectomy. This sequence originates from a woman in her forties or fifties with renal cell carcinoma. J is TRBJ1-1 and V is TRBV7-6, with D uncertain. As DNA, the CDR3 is TGTGCCAGCAGCCACGGAGGAACATTTGCGAACACTGAAGCTTTCTTT. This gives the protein CASSHGGTFANTEAFF.